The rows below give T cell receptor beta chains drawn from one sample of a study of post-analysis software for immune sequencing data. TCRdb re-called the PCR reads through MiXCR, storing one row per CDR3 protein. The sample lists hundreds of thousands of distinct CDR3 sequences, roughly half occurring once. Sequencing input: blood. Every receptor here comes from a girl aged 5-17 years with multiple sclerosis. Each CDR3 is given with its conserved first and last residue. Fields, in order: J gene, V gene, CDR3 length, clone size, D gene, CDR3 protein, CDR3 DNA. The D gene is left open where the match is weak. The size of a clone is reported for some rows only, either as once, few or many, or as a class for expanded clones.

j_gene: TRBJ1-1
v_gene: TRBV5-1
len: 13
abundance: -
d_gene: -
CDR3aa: CASSRQTGTEAFF
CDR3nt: TGCGCCAGCAGCCGACAAACAGGAACGGAAGCTTTCTTT

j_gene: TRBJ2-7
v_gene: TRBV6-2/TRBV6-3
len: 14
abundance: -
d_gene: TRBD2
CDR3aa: CASRYRLAGDEQYF
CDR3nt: TGTGCCAGCAGGTACCGACTAGCGGGAGACGAGCAGTACTTC

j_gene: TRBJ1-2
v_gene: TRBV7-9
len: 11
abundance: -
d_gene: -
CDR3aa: CASLQGGSYTF
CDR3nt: TGTGCCAGCCTACAGGGAGGTAGCTACACCTTC

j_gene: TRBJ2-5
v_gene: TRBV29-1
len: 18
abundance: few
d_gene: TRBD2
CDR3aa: CSVEDLLAGGPRQETQYF
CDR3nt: TGCAGCGTTGAAGATCTACTAGCGGGAGGGCCGAGACAAGAGACCCAGTACTTC

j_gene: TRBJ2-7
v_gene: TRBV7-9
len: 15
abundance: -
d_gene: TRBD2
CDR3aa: CASSFDPSGGLSRYF
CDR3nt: TGTGCCAGCAGCTTCGATCCTAGCGGGGGCCTATCGAGGTACTTC

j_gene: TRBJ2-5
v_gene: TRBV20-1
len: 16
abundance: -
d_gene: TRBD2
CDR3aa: CSALRDWRGDQETQYF
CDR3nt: TGCAGTGCTCTGAGGGACTGGCGGGGGGACCAAGAGACCCAGTACTTC

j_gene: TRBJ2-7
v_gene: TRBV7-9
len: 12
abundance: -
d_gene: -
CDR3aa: CASSFRSDEQYF
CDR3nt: TGTGCCAGCAGCTTCAGGTCGGACGAGCAGTACTTC

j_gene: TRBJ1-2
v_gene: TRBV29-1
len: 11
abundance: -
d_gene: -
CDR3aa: CSVAHGNGYTF
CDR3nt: TGCAGCGTTGCCCACGGCAATGGCTACACCTTC

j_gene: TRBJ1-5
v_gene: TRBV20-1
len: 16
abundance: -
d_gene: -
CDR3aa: CSARDGDPGRNQPQHF
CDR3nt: TGCAGTGCTAGAGATGGGGACCCTGGCCGCAATCAGCCCCAGCATTTT

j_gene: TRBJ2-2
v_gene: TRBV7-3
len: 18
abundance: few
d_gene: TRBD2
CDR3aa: CASSSTLRAGSNTGELFF
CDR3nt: TGTGCCAGCAGCTCAACCCTAAGAGCGGGATCGAACACCGGGGAGCTGTTTTTT

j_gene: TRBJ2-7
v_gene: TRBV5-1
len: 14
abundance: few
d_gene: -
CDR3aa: CASSTTGPTGEQYF
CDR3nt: TGCGCCAGCAGCACGACGGGGCCTACGGGGGAGCAGTACTTC

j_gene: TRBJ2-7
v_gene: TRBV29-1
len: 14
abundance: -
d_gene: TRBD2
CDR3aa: CSVRTSGRSYEQYF
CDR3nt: TGCAGCGTCAGGACTAGCGGGCGATCCTACGAGCAGTACTTC

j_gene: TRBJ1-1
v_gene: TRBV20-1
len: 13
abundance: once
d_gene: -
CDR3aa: CSASSRGDTEAFF
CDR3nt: TGCAGTGCCTCGAGCCGCGGGGACACTGAAGCTTTCTTT

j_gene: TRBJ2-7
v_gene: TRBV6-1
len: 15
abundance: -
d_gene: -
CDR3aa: CASSDLWLPPYEQYF
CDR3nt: TGTGCCAGCAGTGACCTGTGGCTACCACCCTACGAGCAGTACTTC

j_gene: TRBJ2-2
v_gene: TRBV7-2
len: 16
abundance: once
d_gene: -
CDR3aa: CASSLVWRTNTGELFF
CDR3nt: TGTGCCAGCAGCTTAGTCTGGAGAACTAACACCGGGGAGCTGTTTTTT

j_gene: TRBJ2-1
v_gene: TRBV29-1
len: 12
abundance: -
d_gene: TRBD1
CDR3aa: CSVDSGGNEQFF
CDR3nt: TGCAGCGTCGATTCAGGGGGAAATGAGCAGTTCTTC

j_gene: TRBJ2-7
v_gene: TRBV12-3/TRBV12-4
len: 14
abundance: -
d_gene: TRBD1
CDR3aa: CASSSDRVPLEQYF
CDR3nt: TGTGCCAGCAGTTCCGACAGGGTACCCCTCGAGCAGTACTTC

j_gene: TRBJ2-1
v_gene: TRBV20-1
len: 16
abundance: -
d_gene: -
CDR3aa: CSARGTGTLLIHEQFF
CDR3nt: TGCAGTGCTAGGGGCACGGGGACTCTACTTATACATGAGCAGTTCTTC

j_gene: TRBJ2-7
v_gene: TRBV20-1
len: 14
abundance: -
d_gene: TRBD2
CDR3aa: CSAAGLAGVGEQYF
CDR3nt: TGCAGTGCTGCCGGACTAGCGGGAGTCGGCGAGCAGTACTTC

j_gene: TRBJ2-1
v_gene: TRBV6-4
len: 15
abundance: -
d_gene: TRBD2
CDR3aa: CASTREAGAHNEQFF
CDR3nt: TGTGCCAGCACCCGGGAGGCGGGTGCTCACAATGAGCAGTTCTTC

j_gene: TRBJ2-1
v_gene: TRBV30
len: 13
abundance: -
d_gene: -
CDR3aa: CACPVVSYNEQFF
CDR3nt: TGTGCCTGTCCCGTCGTCTCCTACAATGAGCAGTTCTTC

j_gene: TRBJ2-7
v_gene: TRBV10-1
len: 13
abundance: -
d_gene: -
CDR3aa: CASSAGFKYEQYF
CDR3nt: TGCGCCAGCAGTGCCGGGTTTAAGTACGAGCAGTACTTC

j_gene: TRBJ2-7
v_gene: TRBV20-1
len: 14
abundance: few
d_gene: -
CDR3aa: CSAKRLLSSYEQYF
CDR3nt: TGCAGTGCGAAGAGGCTCCTGAGCTCCTACGAGCAGTACTTC

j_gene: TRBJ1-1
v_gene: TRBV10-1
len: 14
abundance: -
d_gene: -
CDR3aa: CASSESKMNTEAFF
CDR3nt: TGCGCCAGCAGTGAATCGAAGATGAACACTGAAGCTTTCTTT

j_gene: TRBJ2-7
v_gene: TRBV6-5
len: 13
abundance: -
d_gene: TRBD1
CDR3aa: CASSYTGGYEQYF
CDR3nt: TGTGCCAGCAGTTATACAGGGGGCTACGAGCAGTACTTC

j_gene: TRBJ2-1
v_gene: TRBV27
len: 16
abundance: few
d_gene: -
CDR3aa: CASSLSPDPLYNEQFF
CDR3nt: TGTGCCAGCAGTTTATCGCCGGACCCCCTTTACAATGAGCAGTTCTTC

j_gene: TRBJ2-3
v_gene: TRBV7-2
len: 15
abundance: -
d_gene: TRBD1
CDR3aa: CASSPDRANVDTQYF
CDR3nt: TGTGCCAGCAGCCCGGACAGGGCTAATGTGGATACGCAGTATTTT

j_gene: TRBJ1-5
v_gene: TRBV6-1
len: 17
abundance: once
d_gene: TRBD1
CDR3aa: CASSDIPDRGYNQPQHF
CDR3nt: TGTGCCAGCAGTGATATCCCCGACAGGGGGTACAATCAGCCCCAGCATTTT

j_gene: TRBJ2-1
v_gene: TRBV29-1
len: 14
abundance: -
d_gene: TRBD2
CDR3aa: CSVQRGSTYNEQFF
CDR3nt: TGCAGCGTTCAGCGGGGGAGTACCTACAATGAGCAGTTCTTC

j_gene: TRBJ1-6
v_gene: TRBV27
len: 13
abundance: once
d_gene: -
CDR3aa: CASSPASNSPLHF
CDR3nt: TGTGCCAGCAGTCCCGCTTCGAATTCACCCCTCCACTTT

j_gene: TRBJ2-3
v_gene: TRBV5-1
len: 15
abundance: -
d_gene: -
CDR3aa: CASSLNVASTDTQYF
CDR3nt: TGCGCCAGCAGCTTGAACGTCGCTAGCACAGATACGCAGTATTTT

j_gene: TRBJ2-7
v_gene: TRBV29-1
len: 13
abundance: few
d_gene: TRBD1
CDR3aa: CSVVTGDSYEQYF
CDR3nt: TGCAGCGTTGTTACAGGGGACTCCTACGAGCAGTACTTC

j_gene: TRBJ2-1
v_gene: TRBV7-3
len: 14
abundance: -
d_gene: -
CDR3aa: CASSLGGASNEQFF
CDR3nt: TGTGCCAGCAGCTTAGGGGGGGCAAGCAATGAGCAGTTCTTC

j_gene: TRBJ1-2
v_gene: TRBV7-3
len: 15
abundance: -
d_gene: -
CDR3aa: CASSERDGPNCGYTF
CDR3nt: TGTGCCAGCAGCGAAAGGGACGGCCCTAACTGTGGCTACACCTTC

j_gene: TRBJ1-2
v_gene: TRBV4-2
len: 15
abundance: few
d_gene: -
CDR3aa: CASSQAGDSNYGYTF
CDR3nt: TGTGCCAGCAGCCAAGCCGGGGATTCTAACTATGGCTACACCTTC

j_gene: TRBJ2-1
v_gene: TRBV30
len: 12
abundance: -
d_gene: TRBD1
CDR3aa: CAGRTGINEQFF
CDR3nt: TGTGCCGGCCGGACAGGGATTAATGAGCAGTTCTTC

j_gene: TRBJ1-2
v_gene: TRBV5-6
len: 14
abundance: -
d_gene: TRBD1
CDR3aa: CASSSGTGYYGYTF
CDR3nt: TGTGCCAGCAGCTCCGGGACAGGATACTATGGCTACACCTTC

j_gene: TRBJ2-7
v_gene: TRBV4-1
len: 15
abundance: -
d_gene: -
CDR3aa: CASSQDRDRTYEQYF
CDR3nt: TGCGCCAGCAGCCAAGATCGAGACAGGACCTACGAGCAGTACTTC

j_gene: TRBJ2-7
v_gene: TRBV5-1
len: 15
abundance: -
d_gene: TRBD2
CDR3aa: CASSLSGSRGYEQYF
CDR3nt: TGCGCCAGCAGCTTAAGCGGGAGCCGGGGCTACGAGCAGTACTTC